Given below is one T cell receptor (beta chain) in context. The data are from a study of blood T cell repertoires in COVID-19. The repertoire was sequenced with immunoSEQ multiplex PCR; TCRdb's copy has only in-frame clones and lacks some. In the table there are tens of thousands of clones, about 77% of which are singletons. V trimming: 5 bases; J trimming: 0 bases; junction bases outside the gene matches: 5. Germline V gene data show CDR1 as MDHEN and CDR2 as SYDVKM. There are 15 residues in the CDR3. V usage is TRBV28 and J usage is TRBJ2-3; 7 nucleotides agree with TRBD2. The sample taken for sequencing was peripheral blood. This clonotype was sampled from a woman in her 70s with acute or convalescent COVID-19. The CDR3 sequence: CASSLSGFSTDTQYF. The DNA of the CDR3 is TGTGCCAGCAGTCTTAGCGGGTTCAGCACAGATACGCAGTATTTT.